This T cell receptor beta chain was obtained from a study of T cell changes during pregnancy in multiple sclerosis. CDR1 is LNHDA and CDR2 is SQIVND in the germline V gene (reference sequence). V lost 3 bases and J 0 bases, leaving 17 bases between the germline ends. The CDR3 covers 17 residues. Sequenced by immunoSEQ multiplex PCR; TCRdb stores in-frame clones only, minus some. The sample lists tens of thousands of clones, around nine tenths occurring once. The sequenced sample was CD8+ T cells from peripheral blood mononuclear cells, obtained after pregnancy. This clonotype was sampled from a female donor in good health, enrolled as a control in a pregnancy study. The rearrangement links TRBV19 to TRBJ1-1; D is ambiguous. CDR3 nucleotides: TGTGCCAGTAGTATCGGGGTACTTGTGAGAATGAACACTGAAGCTTTCTTT. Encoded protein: CASSIGVLVRMNTEAFF.